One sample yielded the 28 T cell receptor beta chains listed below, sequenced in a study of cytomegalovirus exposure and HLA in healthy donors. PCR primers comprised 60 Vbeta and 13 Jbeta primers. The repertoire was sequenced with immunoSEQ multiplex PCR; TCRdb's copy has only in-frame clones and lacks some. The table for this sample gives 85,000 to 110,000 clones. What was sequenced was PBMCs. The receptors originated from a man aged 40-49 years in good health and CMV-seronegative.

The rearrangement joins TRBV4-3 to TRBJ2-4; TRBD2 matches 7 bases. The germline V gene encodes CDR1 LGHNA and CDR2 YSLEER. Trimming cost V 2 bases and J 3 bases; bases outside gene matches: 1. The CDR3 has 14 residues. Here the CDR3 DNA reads TGCGCCAGCAGCCAAAGGGAGGGCAAAAACATTCAGTACTTC. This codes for CASSQREGKNIQYF.

This CDR3 is CASSYLPGGVYEQYF. In DNA, the CDR3 is TGTGCCAGCAGTTACCTCCCGGGAGGCGTTTACGAGCAGTACTTC. V gene TRBV6-5 combines with J gene TRBJ2-7; 7 nucleotides match TRBD2. Germline V CDR1 and CDR2: MNHEY, SVGAGI. The CDR3 extends over 15 amino acids. The V and J ends lost 2 bases and 4 bases, in that order; junction bases with no gene match: 8.

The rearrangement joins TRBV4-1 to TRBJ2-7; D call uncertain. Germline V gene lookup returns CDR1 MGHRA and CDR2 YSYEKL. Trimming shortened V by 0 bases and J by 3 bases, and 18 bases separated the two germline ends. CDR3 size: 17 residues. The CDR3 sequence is CASSQERRLSFDYEQYF. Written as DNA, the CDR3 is TGCGCCAGCAGCCAAGAACGTCGTCTGAGTTTCGACTACGAGCAGTACTTC.

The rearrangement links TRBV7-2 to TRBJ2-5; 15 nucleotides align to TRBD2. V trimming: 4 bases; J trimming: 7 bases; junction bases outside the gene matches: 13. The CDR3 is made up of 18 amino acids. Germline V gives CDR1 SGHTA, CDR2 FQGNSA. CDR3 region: CASSSGLAGGPPDGTQYF. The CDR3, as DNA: TGTGCCAGCAGCTCGGGACTAGCGGGGGGCCCGCCCGACGGGACCCAGTACTTC.

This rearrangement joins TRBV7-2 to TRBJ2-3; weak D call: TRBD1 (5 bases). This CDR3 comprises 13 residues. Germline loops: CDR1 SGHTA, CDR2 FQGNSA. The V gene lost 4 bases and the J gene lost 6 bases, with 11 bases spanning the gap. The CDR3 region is CASSSQGRDTQYF. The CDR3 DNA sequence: TGTGCCAGCAGCTCCCAGGGCCGCGATACGCAGTATTTT.

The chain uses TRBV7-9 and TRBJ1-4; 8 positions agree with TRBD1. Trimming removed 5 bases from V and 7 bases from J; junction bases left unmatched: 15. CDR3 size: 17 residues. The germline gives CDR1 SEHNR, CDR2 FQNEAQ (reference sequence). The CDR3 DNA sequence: TGTGCCAGCAGCCACTCGACAGGGGCGAGAGTGGGTGAAAAACTGTTTTTT. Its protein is CASSHSTGARVGEKLFF.

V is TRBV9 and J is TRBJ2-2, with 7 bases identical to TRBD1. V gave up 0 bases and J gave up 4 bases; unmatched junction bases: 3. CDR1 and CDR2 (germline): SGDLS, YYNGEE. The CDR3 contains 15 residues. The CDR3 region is CASSVGAGGTGELFF. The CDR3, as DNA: TGTGCCAGCAGCGTAGGGGCAGGGGGCACCGGGGAGCTGTTTTTT.

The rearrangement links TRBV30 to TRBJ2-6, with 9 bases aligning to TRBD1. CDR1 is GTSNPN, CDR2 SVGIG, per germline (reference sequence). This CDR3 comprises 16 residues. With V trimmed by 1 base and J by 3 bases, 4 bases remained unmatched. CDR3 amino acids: CAWSGQGEVGANVLTF. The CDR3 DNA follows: TGTGCCTGGAGTGGACAGGGGGAGGTTGGGGCCAACGTCCTGACTTTC.

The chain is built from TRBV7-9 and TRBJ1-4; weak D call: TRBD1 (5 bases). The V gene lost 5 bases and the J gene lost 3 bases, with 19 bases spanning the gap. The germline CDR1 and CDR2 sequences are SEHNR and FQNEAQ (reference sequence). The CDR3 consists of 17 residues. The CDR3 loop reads CASSRHSGGMANEKLFF. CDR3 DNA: TGTGCCAGCAGCCGACATTCCGGGGGAATGGCTAATGAAAAACTGTTTTTT.

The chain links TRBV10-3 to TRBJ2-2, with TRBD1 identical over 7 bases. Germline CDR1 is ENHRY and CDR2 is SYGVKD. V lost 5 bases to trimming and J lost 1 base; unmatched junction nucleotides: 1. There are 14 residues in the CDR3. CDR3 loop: CAISRDRNTGELFF. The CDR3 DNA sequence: TGTGCCATCAGTCGGGACAGGAACACCGGGGAGCTGTTTTTT.

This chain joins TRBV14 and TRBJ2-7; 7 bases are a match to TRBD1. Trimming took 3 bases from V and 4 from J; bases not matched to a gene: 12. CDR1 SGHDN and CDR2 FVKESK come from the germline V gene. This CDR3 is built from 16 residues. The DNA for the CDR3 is TGTGCCAGCAGCCAGAGGCTGGGCAGGGGGTTATACGAGCAGTACTTC. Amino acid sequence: CASSQRLGRGLYEQYF.

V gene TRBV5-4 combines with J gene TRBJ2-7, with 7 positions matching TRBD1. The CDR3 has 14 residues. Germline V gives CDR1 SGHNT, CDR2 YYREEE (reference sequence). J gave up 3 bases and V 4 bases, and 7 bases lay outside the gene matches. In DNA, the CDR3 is TGTGCCAGCAGCGCTCCTACAGGGGACTACGAGCAGTACTTC. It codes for CASSAPTGDYEQYF.

The CDR3 nucleotides are TGCGCCAGCAGCGTGACAGGGAATTACGAGCAGTACTTC. Amino acid sequence: CASSVTGNYEQYF. J is TRBJ2-5 and V is TRBV5-1, with 7 bases matching TRBD1. The better agreement between TRBJ2-7 and the DNA end casts doubt on the J call. Looked up from germline, CDR1 is SGHRS and CDR2 is YFSETQ. The CDR3 is made up of 13 amino acids.

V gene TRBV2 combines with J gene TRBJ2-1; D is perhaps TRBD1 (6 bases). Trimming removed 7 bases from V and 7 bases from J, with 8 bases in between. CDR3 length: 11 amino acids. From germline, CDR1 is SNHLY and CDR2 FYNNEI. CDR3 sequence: CASITGNEQFF. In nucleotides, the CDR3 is TGTGCCAGCATTACAGGGAATGAGCAGTTCTTC.

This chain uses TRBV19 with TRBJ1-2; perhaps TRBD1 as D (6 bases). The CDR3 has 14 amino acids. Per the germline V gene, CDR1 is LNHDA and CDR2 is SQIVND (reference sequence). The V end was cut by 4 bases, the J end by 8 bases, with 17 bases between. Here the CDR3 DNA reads TGTGCCAGTAGTACTCTGGACAGTCGTGAGGGCTACACCTTC. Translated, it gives CASSTLDSREGYTF.

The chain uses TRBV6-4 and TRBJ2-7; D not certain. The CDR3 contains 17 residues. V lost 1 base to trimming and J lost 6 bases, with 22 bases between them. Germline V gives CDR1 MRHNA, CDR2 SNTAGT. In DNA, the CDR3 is TGTGCCAGCAGTGACTATGAGGATCCACCGAATGTCTTCGAGCAGTACTTC. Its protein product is CASSDYEDPPNVFEQYF.

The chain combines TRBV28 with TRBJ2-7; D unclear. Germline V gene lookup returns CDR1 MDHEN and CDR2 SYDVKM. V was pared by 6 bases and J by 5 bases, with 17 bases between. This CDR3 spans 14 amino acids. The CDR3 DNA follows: TGTGCCAGCAGGACGAGGAAAGGCCGGAACGAGCAGTACTTC. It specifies CASRTRKGRNEQYF.

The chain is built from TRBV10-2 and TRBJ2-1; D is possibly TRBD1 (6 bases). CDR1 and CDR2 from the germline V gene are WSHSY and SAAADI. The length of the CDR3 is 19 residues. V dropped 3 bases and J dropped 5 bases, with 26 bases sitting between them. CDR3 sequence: CASSEEGVTITPWDNEQFF. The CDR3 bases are TGCGCCAGCAGTGAAGAGGGGGTGACAATCACTCCCTGGGACAATGAGCAGTTCTTC.

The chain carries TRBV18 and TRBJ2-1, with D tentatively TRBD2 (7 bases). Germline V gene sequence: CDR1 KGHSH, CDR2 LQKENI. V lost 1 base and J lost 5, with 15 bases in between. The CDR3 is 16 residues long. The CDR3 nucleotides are TGTGCCAGCTCACCACGGGGCGGGGGCACTAACAATGAGCAGTTCTTC. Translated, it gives CASSPRGGGTNNEQFF. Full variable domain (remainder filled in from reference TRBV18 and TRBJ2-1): NAGVMQNPRHLVRRRGQEARLRCSPMKGHSHVYWYRQLPEEGLKFMVYLQKENIIDESGMPKERFSAEFPKEGPSILRIQQVVRGDSAAYFCASSPRGGGTNNEQFFGPGTRLTVL.

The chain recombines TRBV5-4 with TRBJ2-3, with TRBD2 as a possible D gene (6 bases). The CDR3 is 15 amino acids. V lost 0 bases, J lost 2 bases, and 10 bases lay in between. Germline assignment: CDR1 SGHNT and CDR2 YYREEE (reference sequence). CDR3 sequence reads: CASSLATSLTDTQYF. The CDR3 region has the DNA TGTGCCAGCAGCTTGGCGACTAGTCTCACAGATACGCAGTATTTT. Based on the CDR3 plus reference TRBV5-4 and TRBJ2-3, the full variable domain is ETGVTQSPTHLIKTRGQQVTLRCSSQSGHNTVSWYQQALGQGPQFIFQYYREEENGRGNFPPRFSGLQFPNYSSELNVNALELDDSALYLCASSLATSLTDTQYFGPGTRLTVL.

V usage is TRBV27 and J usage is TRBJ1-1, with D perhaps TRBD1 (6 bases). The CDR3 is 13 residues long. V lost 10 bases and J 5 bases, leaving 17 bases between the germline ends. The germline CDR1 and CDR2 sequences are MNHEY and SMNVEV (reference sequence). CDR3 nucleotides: TGTGCCACCTGGGGGGGCGGGGGGACTGAAGCTTTCTTT. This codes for CATWGGGGTEAFF.

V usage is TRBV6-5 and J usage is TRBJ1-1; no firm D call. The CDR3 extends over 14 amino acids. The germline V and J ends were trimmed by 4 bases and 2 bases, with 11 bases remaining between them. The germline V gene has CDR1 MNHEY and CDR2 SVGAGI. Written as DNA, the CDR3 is TGTGCCAGCAGTTCCGCGCCTGATAACACTGAAGCTTTCTTT. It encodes CASSSAPDNTEAFF.

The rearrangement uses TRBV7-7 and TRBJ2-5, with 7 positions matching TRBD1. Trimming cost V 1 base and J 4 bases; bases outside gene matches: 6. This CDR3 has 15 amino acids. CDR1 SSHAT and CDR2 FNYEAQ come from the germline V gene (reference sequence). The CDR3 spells CASSLELTGRETQYF. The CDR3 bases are TGTGCCAGCAGCTTAGAGTTGACAGGGCGAGAGACCCAGTACTTC.

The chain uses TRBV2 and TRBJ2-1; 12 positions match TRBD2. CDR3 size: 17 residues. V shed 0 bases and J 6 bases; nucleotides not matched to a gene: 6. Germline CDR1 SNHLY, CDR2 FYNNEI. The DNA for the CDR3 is TGTGCCAGCAGTGAAGCTCTGCTAGCGGGAGGGGGCAATGAGCAGTTCTTC. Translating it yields CASSEALLAGGGNEQFF.

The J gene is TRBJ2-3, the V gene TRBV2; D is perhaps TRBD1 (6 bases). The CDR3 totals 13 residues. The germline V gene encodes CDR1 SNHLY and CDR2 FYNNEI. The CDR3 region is CAKQRGTSDTQYF. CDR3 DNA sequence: TGTGCAAAACAAAGGGGGACCAGCGATACGCAGTATTTT.

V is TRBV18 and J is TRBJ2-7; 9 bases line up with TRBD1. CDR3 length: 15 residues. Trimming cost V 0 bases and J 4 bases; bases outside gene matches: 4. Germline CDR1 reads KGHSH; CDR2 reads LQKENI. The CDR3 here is CASSPPGQGGYEQYF. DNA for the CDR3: TGTGCCAGCTCACCACCGGGACAGGGAGGGTACGAGCAGTACTTC. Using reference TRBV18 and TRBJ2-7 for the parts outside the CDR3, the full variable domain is NAGVMQNPRHLVRRRGQEARLRCSPMKGHSHVYWYRQLPEEGLKFMVYLQKENIIDESGMPKERFSAEFPKEGPSILRIQQVVRGDSAAYFCASSPPGQGGYEQYFGPGTRLTVT.

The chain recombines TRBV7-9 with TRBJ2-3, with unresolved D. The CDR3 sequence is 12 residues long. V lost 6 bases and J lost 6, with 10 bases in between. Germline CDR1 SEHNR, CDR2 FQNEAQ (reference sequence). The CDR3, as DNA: TGTGCCAGCAGTTCAGGTGGGGATACGCAGTATTTT. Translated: CASSSGGDTQYF.

The CDR3 nucleotides read TGTGCCAGTAGTTCCCTGCCGCCGGGACAGGGGGGTCGCAATGAGCAGTTCTTC. It specifies CASSSLPPGQGGRNEQFF. The rearrangement links TRBV19 to TRBJ2-1; 11 bases agree with TRBD1. J was trimmed by 6 bases and V by 5 bases; bases with no gene match: 15. Per the germline V gene, CDR1 is LNHDA and CDR2 is SQIVND (reference sequence). The CDR3 length is 18 residues.